This T cell receptor beta chain appears in the sequencing data of a study of metastatic and nonmetastatic thyroid tumors. General observations from the study: As reported, TCR beta diversity in blood and tumor was significantly higher in malignant thyroid tumors than in benign nodules.

Treatment of any kind had been given to no patient before thyroid surgery. Comment on this clone: Its antigen remains unknown.

TCRdb redid the clone calls on the PCR reads using MiXCR. Among about 16,000 clones listed, 20% to 30% were seen once. The TCR sequence derives from a male donor with papillary thyroid cancer or a benign thyroid nodule (not recorded which). Some clones in this sample may be carry-over from other donors' samples. The sequenced sample consisted of blood.

The CDR3 loop reads CASSPNRDVTGRTGELFF. The DNA for the CDR3 is TGTGCCAGCAGTCCAAACCGTGACGTGACAGGGCGAACCGGGGAGCTGTTTTTT. The chain couples TRBV28 to TRBJ2-2; 7 bases agree with TRBD1. CDR1 and CDR2 from the germline V gene are MDHEN and SYDVKM. Losses at the gene ends were 5 bases for V and 5 bases for J; bases not matched to a gene: 17. This CDR3 has 18 amino acids.